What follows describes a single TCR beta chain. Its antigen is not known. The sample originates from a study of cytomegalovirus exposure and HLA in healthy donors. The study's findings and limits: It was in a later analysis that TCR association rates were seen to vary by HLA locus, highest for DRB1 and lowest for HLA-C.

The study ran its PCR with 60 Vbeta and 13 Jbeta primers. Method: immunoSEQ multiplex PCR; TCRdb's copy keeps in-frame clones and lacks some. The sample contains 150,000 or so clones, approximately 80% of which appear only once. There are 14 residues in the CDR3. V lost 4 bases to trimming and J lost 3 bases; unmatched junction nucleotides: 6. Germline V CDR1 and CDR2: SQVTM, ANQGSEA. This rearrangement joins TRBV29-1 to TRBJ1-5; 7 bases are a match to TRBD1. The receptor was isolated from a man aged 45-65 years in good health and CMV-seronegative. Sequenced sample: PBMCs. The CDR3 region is CSVATGSINQPQHF. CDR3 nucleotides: TGCAGCGTTGCGACAGGGTCAATCAATCAGCCCCAGCATTTT.